A selection of T cell receptor beta chains follows, all from one sample in a study of monozygotic twins with inflammatory bowel disease. TCRdb processed the 5' RACE reads again and assigns one entry to each CDR3 protein, with no DNA. The table lists under 130,000 distinct CDR3 sequences, with about 2% in the top ten. What was sequenced was blood. These TCRs come from a human donor with ulcerative colitis or Crohn's disease, or a healthy co-twin of an affected twin (not recorded which). Each CDR3 is given with its conserved first and last residue. The order of the fields is J gene, V gene, CDR3 protein.

>TRBJ1-6|TRBV5-1
CASSWGGDTSNSPLHF
>TRBJ2-4|TRBV13
CASSPSRSVGPLAKNIQYF
>TRBJ2-2|TRBV5-4
CASSSRAAGGNGELFF
>TRBJ2-1|TRBV2
CASRSTVRGFSIF
>TRBJ2-7|TRBV7-2
CASSRDISYEQYF
>TRBJ2-3|TRBV24-1
CATSDRGRFTDTQYF
>TRBJ2-7|TRBV5-1
CASSSLAGGPYEQYF
>TRBJ1-5|TRBV11-2
CAGTDSGAGNQPQHF
>TRBJ2-7|TRBV5-5
CASKRTLTYEQYF
>TRBJ2-7|TRBV20-1
CSAEIGGTGGYEQYF
>TRBJ2-3|TRBV12-3/TRBV12-4
CASSLGGGSSDTQYF
>TRBJ2-7|TRBV7-2
CASSLRHTGLGGEQYF
>TRBJ2-4|TRBV18
CASSITGTGAIQYF
>TRBJ1-3|TRBV18
CASSPSVVGTGNTIYF
>TRBJ2-6|TRBV7-2
CASSLVGPGANVLTF
>TRBJ2-1|TRBV5-1
CASSLASGSSSYNEQFF
>TRBJ1-2|TRBV29-1
CSVPRHRSYGYTF
>TRBJ2-3|TRBV18
CASSPITSENILF
>TRBJ2-3|TRBV10-3
CATGLGTEKDTQYF
>TRBJ2-7|TRBV7-2
CASSLGSGHYYEQYF
>TRBJ2-7|TRBV20-1
CSARLADYEQYF
>TRBJ2-7|TRBV21-1
CASSAYRGATYEQYF
>TRBJ2-1|TRBV24-1
CATSGLGSGDNEQFF
>TRBJ2-1|TRBV12-3/TRBV12-4
CASNPGTSSSYNEQFF
>TRBJ2-7|TRBV5-1
CASSKEQLQVTHEQYF
>TRBJ1-1|TRBV3-1
CASSRGNTEAFF
>TRBJ2-3|TRBV6-1
CASEASGITDTQYF
>TRBJ2-2|TRBV20-1
CSARAGTGIAGELFF
>TRBJ2-7|TRBV6-5
CASSYRQQYEQYF
>TRBJ1-1|TRBV5-6
CASSLAYGADMNTEAFF
>TRBJ1-2|TRBV28
CASSLWDTGGGYTF
>TRBJ2-1|TRBV7-9
CASSLDLSLYNEQFF
>TRBJ2-3|TRBV28
CASSSRGLAVLTDTQYF
>TRBJ2-4|TRBV5-4
CASSLFQGPWAKNIQYF
>TRBJ2-3|TRBV12-3/TRBV12-4
CASSGFGGADTQYF
>TRBJ2-3|TRBV7-2
CASSAGVRTDTQYF
>TRBJ1-2|TRBV6-5
CASSYGWNYGYTF
>TRBJ2-1|TRBV12-3/TRBV12-4
CASSLMKAGPEQFF
>TRBJ2-1|TRBV3-1
CASSGGLAGVSHEQFF
>TRBJ2-5|TRBV25-1
CASSSWREREQTQYF
>TRBJ2-7|TRBV6-1
CASSHSRQRTAYEQYF
>TRBJ2-7|TRBV19
CASSISDRAEQYF
>TRBJ2-7|TRBV3-1
CASSSTLASYEQYF
>TRBJ1-3|TRBV24-1
CATSDGRASGNTIYF
>TRBJ2-1|TRBV20-1
CSASGSKVNEQFF
>TRBJ2-2|TRBV5-1
CASRDIKQGDTGELFF
>TRBJ1-1|TRBV29-1
CSGGEGPNTEAFF
>TRBJ2-7|TRBV5-1
CASSFVQGQGGSEQYF
>TRBJ2-3|TRBV28
CASSPLILDTQYF
>TRBJ2-5|TRBV20-1
CNACGGGRACKTQYF
>TRBJ2-7|TRBV5-5
CASSLVDWISYEQYF
>TRBJ1-2|TRBV28
CASSLTTGTLGHF
>TRBJ2-3|TRBV7-9
CASSPLAGGRTDTQYF
>TRBJ1-1|TRBV29-1
CSALYGGAEAFF
>TRBJ2-7|TRBV30
CAWTASGGTYEQYF